These 5 T cell receptor beta chains originate from one sample sequenced in a study of T cells after somatic rescue of genetic block. The protocol was immunoSEQ multiplex PCR, while the TCRdb copy is restricted to in-frame clones and leaves out a portion. The table has 65,000 to 70,000 clones, about 91% seen once. The sequencing input was peripheral blood mononuclear cells (PBMCs). The receptors originated from a man aged 40-55 years.

The chain combines TRBV18 with TRBJ2-3; 12 positions match TRBD2. V shed 2 bases and J 6 bases; nucleotides not matched to a gene: 3. Germline CDR1 reads KGHSH; CDR2 reads LQKENI. This CDR3 spans 15 amino acids. The CDR3 region has the DNA TGTGCCAGCTCACCAAGGACTAGCGGGGTGGATACGCAGTATTTT. Its translation is CASSPRTSGVDTQYF.

V is TRBV5-1 and J is TRBJ1-2; D unresolved. CDR1 and CDR2 from the germline V gene are SGHRS and YFSETQ. Trimming took off 0 bases at V and 4 bases at J, with 13 bases between the two ends. The CDR3 extends over 15 amino acids. The CDR3 is CASSLESGNRYGYTF. Here the CDR3 DNA reads TGCGCCAGCAGCTTGGAGTCAGGTAACCGCTATGGCTACACCTTC.

This chain links TRBV7-2 with TRBJ2-7, with a weak D call TRBD1 (5 bases). This CDR3 region has 15 residues. The germline V gene has CDR1 SGHTA and CDR2 FQGNSA. With 5 bases removed from V and 5 bases from J, the gap between germline ends came to 19 bases. The chain's CDR3 is CASSVTGLPRDEQYF. The DNA of the CDR3 is TGTGCCAGCAGCGTTACAGGCCTCCCCCGAGACGAGCAGTACTTC. The full variable domain, with the rest looked up from reference TRBV7-2 and TRBJ2-7, is GAGVSQSPSNKVTEKGKDVELRCDPISGHTALYWYRQSLGQGLEFLIYFQGNSAPDKSGLPSDRFSAERTGGSVSTLTIQRTQQEDSAVYLCASSVTGLPRDEQYFGPGTRLTVT.

CDR3 nucleotide sequence: TGTGCCAGCAGCAACGGTGAAAAACTGTTTTTT. It encodes CASSNGEKLFF. The gene calls are TRBV14 and TRBJ1-4; D is unclear. Germline V gene sequence: CDR1 SGHDN, CDR2 FVKESK. This CDR3 has 11 residues. The V and J ends lost 5 bases and 7 bases respectively, with 5 bases between them. The full variable domain, with the rest looked up from reference TRBV14 and TRBJ1-4, is EAGVTQFPSHSVIEKGQTVTLRCDPISGHDNLYWYRRVMGKEIKFLLHFVKESKQDESGMPNNRFLAERTGGTYSTLKVQPAELEDSGVYFCASSNGEKLFFGSGTQLSVL.

The chain recombines TRBV4-1 with TRBJ1-1; TRBD1 aligns across 7 bases. The CDR3 sequence is 18 residues long. With 1 base clipped from V and 2 bases from J, the junction kept 13 bases outside the gene matches. Per the germline V gene, CDR1 is MGHRA and CDR2 is YSYEKL. CDR3 region: CASSQAHLVGTDNTEAFF. The CDR3, as DNA: TGCGCCAGCAGCCAAGCCCACCTTGTCGGGACAGATAACACTGAAGCTTTCTTT.